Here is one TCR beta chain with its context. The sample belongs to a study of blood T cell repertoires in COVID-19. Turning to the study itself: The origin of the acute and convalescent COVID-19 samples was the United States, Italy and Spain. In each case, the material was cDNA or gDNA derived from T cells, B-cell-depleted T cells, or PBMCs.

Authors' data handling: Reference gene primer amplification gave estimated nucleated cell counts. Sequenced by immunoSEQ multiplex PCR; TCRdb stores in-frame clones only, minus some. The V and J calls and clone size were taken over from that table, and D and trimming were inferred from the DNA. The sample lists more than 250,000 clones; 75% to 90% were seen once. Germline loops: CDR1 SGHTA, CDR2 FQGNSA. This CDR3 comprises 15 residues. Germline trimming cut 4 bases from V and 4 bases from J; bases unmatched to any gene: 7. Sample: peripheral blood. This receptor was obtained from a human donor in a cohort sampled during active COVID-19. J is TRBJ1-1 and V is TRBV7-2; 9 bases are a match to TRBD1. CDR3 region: CASSYTLTGGTEAFF. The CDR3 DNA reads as TGTGCCAGCAGCTACACATTGACAGGGGGCACTGAAGCTTTCTTT. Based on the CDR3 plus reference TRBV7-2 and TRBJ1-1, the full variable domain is GAGVSQSPSNKVTEKGKDVELRCDPISGHTALYWYRQSLGQGLEFLIYFQGNSAPDKSGLPSDRFSAERTGGSVSTLTIQRTQQEDSAVYLCASSYTLTGGTEAFFGQGTRLTVV.